The present T cell receptor beta chain was sequenced within a study of T-cell memory formation after mild COVID-19. In the study overall: Among the donors, TCR clusters were largely specific to each donor. Findings and caveats of the study: Memory sampled before infection contained some responding clones, suggesting cross-reactive memory joined. CD8+ contracting clones occupied EMRA, while CD4+ ones occupied mainly CM and EM. CD4/CD8 balance characterized clones contracting day 15 to 85, and CD4+ skew characterized later expanders.

TCRdb processed the 5' RACE reads anew with MiXCR; each CDR3 protein has one entry. The sample includes hundreds of thousands of distinct CDR3 sequences, 23% of them seen just once. Note on this clonotype: What it binds is not known.

The germline V gene encodes CDR1 DFQATT and CDR2 SNEGSKA (reference sequence). The CDR3 is 11 residues long. V was clipped by 6 bases and J by 0 bases, with 3 bases between them. This sequence joins TRBV20-1 and TRBJ2-4; D is unclear. The origin of this receptor is an adult woman who had mild COVID-19 (a few samples of this study predate the infection). Cell type and time point are not known. The sequenced sample was PBMCs or a T cell subset sorted from them (not recorded which). The CDR3: CSASAKNIQYF. In DNA form, the CDR3 reads TGCAGTGCGTCAGCCAAAAACATTCAGTACTTC.